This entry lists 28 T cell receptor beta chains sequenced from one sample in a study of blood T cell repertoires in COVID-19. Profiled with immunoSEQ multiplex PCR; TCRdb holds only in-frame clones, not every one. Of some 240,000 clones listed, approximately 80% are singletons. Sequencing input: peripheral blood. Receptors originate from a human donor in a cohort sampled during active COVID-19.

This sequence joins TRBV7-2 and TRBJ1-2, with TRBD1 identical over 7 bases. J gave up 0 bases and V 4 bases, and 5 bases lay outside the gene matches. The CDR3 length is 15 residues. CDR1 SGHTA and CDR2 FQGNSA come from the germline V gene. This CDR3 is CASSSGQVSNYGYTF. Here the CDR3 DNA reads TGTGCCAGCAGCTCTGGACAGGTATCTAACTATGGCTACACCTTC.

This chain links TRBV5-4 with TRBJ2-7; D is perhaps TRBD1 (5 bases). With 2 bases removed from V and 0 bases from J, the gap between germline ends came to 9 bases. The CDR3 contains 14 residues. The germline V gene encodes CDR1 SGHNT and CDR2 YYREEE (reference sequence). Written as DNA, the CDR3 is TGTGCCAGCAGCTTTAAAGACAGCTCCTACGAGCAGTACTTC. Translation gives CASSFKDSSYEQYF.

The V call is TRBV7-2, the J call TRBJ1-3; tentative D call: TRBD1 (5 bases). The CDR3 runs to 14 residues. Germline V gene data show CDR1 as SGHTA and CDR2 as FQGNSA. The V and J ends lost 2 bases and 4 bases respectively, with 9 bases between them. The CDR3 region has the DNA TGTGCCAGCAGCTTAAAGGCAGGGGGAAACACCATATATTTT. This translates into CASSLKAGGNTIYF.

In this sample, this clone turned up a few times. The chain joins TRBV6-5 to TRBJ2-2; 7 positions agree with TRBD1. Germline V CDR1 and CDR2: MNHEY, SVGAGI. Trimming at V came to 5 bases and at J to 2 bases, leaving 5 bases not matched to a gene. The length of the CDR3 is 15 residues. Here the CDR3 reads CASSTQGVNTGELFF. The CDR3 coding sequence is TGTGCCAGCAGTACGCAGGGGGTTAACACCGGGGAGCTGTTTTTT.

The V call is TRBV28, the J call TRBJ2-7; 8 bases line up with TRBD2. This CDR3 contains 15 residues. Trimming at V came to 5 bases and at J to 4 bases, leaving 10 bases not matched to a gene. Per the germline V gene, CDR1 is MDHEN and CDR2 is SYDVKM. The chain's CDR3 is CASSAQLAVVYEQYF. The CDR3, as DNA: TGTGCCAGCAGTGCCCAACTAGCGGTCGTATACGAGCAGTACTTC.

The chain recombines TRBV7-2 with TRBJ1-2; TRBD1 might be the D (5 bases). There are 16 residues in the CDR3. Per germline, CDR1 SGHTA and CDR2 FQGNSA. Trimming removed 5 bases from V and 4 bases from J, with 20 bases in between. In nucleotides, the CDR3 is TGTGCCAGCAGCGACCCAATCAGGGTTTTAAGCTATGGCTACACCTTC. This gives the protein CASSDPIRVLSYGYTF.

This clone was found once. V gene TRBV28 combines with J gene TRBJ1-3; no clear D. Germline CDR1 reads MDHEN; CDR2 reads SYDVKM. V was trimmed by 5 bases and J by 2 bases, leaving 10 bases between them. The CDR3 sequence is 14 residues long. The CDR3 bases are TGTGCCAGCAGTGGGGAGTCTGCTGGAAACACCATATATTTT. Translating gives CASSGESAGNTIYF.

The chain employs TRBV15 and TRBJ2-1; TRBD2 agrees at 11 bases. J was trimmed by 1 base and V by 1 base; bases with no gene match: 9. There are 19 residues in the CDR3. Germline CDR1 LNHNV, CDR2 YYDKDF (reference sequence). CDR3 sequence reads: CATSRAPPTSGSSYNEQFF. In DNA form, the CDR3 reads TGTGCCACCAGCAGAGCGCCACCCACTAGCGGGAGTTCCTACAATGAGCAGTTCTTC.

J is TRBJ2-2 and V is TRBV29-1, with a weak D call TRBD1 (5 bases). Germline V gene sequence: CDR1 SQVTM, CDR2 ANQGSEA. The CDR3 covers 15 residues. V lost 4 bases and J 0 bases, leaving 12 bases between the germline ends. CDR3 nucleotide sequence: TGCAGCGTTGGTTGGGGCTTCTCGAACACCGGGGAGCTGTTTTTT. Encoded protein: CSVGWGFSNTGELFF.

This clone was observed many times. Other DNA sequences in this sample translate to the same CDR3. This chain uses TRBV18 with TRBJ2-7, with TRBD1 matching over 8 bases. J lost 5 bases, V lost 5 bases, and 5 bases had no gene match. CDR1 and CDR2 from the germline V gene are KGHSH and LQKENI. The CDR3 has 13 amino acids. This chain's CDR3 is CASSTTTGDEQYF. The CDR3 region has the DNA TGTGCCAGCTCAACCACGACAGGGGACGAGCAGTACTTC.

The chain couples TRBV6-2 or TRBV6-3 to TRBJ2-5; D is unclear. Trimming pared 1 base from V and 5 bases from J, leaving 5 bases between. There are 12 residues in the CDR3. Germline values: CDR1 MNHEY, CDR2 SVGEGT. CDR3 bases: TGTGCCAGCAGTTACTTTCCGGAGACCCAGTACTTC. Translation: CASSYFPETQYF.

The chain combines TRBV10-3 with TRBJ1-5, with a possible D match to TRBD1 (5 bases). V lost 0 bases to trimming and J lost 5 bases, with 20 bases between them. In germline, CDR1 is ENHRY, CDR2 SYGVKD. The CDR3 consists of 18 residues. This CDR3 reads CAISESQISGGGYQPQHF. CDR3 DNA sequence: TGTGCCATCAGTGAGTCACAAATATCGGGGGGTGGGTATCAGCCCCAGCATTTT.

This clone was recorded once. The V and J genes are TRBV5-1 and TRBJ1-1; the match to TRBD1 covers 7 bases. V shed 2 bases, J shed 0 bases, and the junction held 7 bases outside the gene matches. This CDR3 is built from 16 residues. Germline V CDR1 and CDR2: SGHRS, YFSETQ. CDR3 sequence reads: CASSFGRGIMNTEAFF. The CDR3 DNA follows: TGCGCCAGCAGCTTTGGCAGGGGGATCATGAACACTGAAGCTTTCTTT.

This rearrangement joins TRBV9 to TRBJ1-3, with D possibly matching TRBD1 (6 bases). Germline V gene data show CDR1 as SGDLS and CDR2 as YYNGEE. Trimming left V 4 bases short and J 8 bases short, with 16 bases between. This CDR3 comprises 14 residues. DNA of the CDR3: TGTGCCAGCAGCTTACGACAGGACCGGGACACCATATATTTT. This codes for CASSLRQDRDTIYF.

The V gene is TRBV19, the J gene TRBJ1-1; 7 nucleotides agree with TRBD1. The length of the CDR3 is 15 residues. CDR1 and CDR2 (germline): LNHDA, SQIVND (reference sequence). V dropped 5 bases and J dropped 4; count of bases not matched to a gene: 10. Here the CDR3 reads CASSSLTGVTTEAFF. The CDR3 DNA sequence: TGTGCCAGTAGTTCCCTTACAGGGGTTACCACTGAAGCTTTCTTT.

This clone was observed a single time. As DNA, the CDR3 is TGTGCCAGCAGATCTAGTCCCGGGGAGCTGTTTTTT. It specifies CASRSSPGELFF. The J gene is TRBJ2-2, the V gene TRBV28; no firm D call. This CDR3 has 12 residues. Germline V gene lookup returns CDR1 MDHEN and CDR2 SYDVKM. Trimming removed 6 bases from V and 6 bases from J, with 8 bases in between.

The CDR3 loop is CASSHGQGLPLAKNIQYF. The DNA of the CDR3 is TGCGCCAGCAGCCATGGACAGGGGCTACCTCTAGCCAAAAACATTCAGTACTTC. The V call is TRBV4-1, the J call TRBJ2-4; 9 bases are a match to TRBD1. The V gene end was trimmed by 3 bases and the J gene end by 0 bases; junction bases not matched to a gene: 9. This CDR3 comprises 18 residues. Per the germline V gene, CDR1 is MGHRA and CDR2 is YSYEKL.

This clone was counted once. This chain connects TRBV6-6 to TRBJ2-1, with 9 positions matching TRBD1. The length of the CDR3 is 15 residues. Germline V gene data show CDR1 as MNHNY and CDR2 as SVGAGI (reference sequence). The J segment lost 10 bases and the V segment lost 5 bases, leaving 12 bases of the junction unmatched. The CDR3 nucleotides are TGTGCCAGCAGTGCCGGGACAGGGTCGAAGATGGAGCAGTTCTTC. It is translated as CASSAGTGSKMEQFF.

This CDR3 is CTSSPDRGNTGELFF. The CDR3 coding sequence is TGCACCAGCAGTCCCGACAGGGGCAACACCGGGGAGCTGTTTTTT. The V call is TRBV1, the J call TRBJ2-2; the listed D gene, TRBD1, was not tested against the DNA. TRBV1 represents a pseudogene. The length of the CDR3 is 15 residues.

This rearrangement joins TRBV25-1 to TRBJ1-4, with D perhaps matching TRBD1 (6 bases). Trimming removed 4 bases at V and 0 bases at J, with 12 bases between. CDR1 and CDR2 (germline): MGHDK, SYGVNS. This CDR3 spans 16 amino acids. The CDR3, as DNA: TGTGCCAGCAGTGGTCCGAAGGGGGCAACTAATGAAAAACTGTTTTTT. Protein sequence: CASSGPKGATNEKLFF.

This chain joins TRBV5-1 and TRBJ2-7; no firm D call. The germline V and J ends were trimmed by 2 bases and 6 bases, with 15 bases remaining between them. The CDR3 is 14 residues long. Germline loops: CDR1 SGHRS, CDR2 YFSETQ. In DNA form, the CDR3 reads TGCGCCAGCAGCTTTCGTGAAGCACAGTCCGAGCAGTACTTC. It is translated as CASSFREAQSEQYF. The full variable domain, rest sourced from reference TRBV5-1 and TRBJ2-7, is KAGVTQTPRYLIKTRGQQVTLSCSPISGHRSVSWYQQTPGQGLQFLFEYFSETQRNKGNFPGRFSGRQFSNSRSEMNVSTLELGDSALYLCASSFREAQSEQYFGPGTRLTVT.

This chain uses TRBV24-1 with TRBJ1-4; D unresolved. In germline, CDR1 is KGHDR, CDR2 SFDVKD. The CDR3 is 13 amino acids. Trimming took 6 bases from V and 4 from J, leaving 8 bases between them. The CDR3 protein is CATSYGGNEKLFF. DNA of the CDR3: TGTGCCACCAGTTATGGCGGTAATGAAAAACTGTTTTTT.

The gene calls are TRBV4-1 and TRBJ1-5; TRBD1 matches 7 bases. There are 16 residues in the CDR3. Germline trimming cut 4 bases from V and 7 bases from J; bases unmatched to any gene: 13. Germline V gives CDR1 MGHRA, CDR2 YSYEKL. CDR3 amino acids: CASSPSDRAGLQPQHF. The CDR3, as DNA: TGCGCCAGCAGCCCTAGCGACAGGGCAGGTCTCCAGCCCCAGCATTTT.

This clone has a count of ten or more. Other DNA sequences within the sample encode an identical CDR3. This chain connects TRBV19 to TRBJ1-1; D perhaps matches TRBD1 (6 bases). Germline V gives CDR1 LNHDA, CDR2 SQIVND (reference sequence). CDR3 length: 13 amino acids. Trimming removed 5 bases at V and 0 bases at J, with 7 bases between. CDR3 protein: CASSDRLNTEAFF. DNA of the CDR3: TGTGCCAGTAGTGACAGGCTGAACACTGAAGCTTTCTTT.

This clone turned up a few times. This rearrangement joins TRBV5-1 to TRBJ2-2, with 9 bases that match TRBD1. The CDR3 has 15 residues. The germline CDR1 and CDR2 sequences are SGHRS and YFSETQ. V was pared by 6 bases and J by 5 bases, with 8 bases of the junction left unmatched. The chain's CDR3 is CASNPTGGRTGELFF. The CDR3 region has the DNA TGCGCCAGCAACCCGACAGGGGGACGGACCGGGGAGCTGTTTTTT.

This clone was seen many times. The DNA of the CDR3 is TGTGCCAGCAGCTTGCCCTCCACAGGGATCAATTCACCCCTCCACTTT. As protein: CASSLPSTGINSPLHF. This chain uses TRBV5-6 with TRBJ1-6; tentatively, D is TRBD1 (6 bases). CDR1 is SGHDT, CDR2 YYEEEE, per germline. The CDR3 has 16 amino acids. The ends were cut back, 1 base at V and 7 bases at J, with 15 bases in the middle.

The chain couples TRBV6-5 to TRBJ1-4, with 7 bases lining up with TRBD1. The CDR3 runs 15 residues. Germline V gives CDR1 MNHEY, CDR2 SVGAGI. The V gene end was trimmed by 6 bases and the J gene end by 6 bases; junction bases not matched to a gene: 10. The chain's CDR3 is CASSRTGGMDEKLFF. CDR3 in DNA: TGTGCCAGCAGCAGGACAGGCGGCATGGATGAAAAACTGTTTTTT.

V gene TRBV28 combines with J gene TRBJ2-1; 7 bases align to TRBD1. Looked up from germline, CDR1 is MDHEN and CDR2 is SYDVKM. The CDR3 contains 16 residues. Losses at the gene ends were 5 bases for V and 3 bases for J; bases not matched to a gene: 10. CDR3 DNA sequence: TGTGCCAGCAGTGGGGGTGACAGGGCCGGCTACAATGAGCAGTTCTTC. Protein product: CASSGGDRAGYNEQFF. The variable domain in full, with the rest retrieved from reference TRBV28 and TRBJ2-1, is DVKVTQSSRYLVKRTGEKVFLECVQDMDHENMFWYRQDPGLGLRLIYFSYDVKMKEKGDIPEGYSVSREKKERFSLILESASTNQTSMYLCASSGGDRAGYNEQFFGPGTRLTVL.